This TCR beta chain was sequenced in a study of T cells in Graves' hyperthyroidism and ophthalmopathy. The wider study: Peripheral blood sampling occurred at initial diagnosis, before any treatment.

This CDR3 is 14 amino acids long. The germline V gene has CDR1 SQVTM and CDR2 ANQGSEA. Trimming took 1 base from V and 8 from J, leaving 17 bases between them. TCR beta CDR3 regions were amplified from RNA transcripts. HTBI primers drove first-round RT-PCR of the TCR CDR3. MiXCR, applied by TCRdb to the multiplex PCR reads, yields one record per CDR3 protein. The data contain some 560,000 distinct CDR3 sequences, 14% of them seen just once; the ten biggest clones take up roughly 14%. The patients, who ranged from 18 to 65 in age, presented with newly diagnosed hyperthyroidism lasting under 2 months. Patients were excluded for uncontrolled infection, other autoimmune disease, pregnancy or lactation. The sample holds a few counts of this clonotype.

Sequencing input: blood. The chain joins TRBV29-1 to TRBJ1-1; D is perhaps TRBD1 (5 bases). This TCR was sampled from a woman aged 40-49 years with Graves' hyperthyroidism. The DNA of the CDR3 is TGCAGCGTTGAAGTTCCCGGGACGTCAAAGGAAGCTTTCTTT. Protein product: CSVEVPGTSKEAFF.